This T cell receptor (beta chain) was observed in a study of T cell repertoires in cytomegalovirus infection. Study-level information: Selected CMV epitopes included recently identified HLA-C-restricted ones as well as well-studied HLA-B-restricted ones.

Concerning this clonotype itself: The target antigen is unknown.

CDR3 size: 14 residues. Trimming removed 4 bases at V and 11 bases at J, with 18 bases between. Germline CDR1 is SEHNR and CDR2 is FQNEAQ (reference sequence). Study conclusions and caveats: Summed frequency of shared TCR beta families picked out CMV carriers who also had the relevant HLA. Clonotype analysis showed dominance of the ex vivo response by HLA-C-restricted CMV-specific TCR beta clonotypes.

TCRdb called the reads again in MiXCR, with one record for every CDR3 protein. The repertoire holds tens of thousands of distinct CDR3 sequences, with roughly 22% as singletons. The sequence derives from a human donor in good health (CMV status not recorded). Some clones in this sample may be carry-over from other donors' samples. The source material was CD8+ T cells from cultured PBMCs, sampled from culture after CMV antigen stimulation. The rearrangement uses TRBV7-9 and TRBJ1-5; D is ambiguous. CDR3 coding DNA: TGTGCCAGCAGCTCTACAGTAGGACGGGGAGCCCAGCATTTT. It encodes CASSSTVGRGAQHF.